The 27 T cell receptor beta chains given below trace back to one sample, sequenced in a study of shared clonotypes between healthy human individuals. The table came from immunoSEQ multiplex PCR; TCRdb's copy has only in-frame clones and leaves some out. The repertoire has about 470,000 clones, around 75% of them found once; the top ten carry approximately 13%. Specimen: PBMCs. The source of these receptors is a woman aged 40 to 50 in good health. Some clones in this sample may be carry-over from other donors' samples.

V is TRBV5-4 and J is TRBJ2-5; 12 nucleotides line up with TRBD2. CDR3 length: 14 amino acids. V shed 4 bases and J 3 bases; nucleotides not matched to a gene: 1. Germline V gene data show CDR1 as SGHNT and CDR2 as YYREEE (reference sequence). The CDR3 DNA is TGTGCCAGCAGCCGACTAGCGGGAGAAGAGACCCAGTACTTC. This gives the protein CASSRLAGEETQYF.

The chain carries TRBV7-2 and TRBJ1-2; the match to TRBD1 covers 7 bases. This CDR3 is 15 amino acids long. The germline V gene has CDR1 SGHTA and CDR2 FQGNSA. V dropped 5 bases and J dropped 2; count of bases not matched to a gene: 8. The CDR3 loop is CASSQVTGLNYGYTF. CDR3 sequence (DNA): TGTGCCAGCAGCCAGGTGACAGGGCTCAACTATGGCTACACCTTC.

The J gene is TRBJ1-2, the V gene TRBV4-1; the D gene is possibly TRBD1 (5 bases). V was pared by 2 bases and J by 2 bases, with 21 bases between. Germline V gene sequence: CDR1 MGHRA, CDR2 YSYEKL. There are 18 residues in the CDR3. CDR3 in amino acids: CASSQRGSTRDFNYGYTF. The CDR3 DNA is TGCGCCAGCAGCCAAAGAGGCTCTACTCGGGACTTCAACTATGGCTACACCTTC.

Here the CDR3 DNA reads TGTGCAAGTCGCTTAGCGCGACTAGATCTCCGGGAGACCCAGTACTTC. This codes for CASRLARLDLRETQYF. The genes are TRBV12-2 and TRBJ2-5; the table assigns TRBD2, which was not confirmed against the DNA. TRBV12-2 is an annotated pseudogene. CDR3 length: 16 residues.

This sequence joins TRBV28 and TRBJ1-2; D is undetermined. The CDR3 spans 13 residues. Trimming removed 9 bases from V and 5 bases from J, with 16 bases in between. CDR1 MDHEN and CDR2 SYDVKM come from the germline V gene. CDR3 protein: CASCISLAYGYTF. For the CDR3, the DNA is TGTGCCAGTTGCATTTCGCTTGCTTATGGCTACACCTTC.

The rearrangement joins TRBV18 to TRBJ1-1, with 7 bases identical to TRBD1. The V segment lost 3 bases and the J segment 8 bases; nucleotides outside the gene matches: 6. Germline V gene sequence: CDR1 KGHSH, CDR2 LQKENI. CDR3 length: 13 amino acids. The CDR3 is CASSPGDRREAFF. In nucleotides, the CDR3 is TGTGCCAGCTCACCTGGGGACAGACGCGAAGCTTTCTTT.

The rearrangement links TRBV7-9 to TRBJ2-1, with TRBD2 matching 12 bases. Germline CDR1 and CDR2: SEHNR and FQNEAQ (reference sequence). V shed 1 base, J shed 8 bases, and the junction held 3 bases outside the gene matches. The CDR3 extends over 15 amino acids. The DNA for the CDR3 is TGTGCCAGCAGCTTAGTACTAGCGGGAGGTTATGAGCAGTTCTTC. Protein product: CASSLVLAGGYEQFF.

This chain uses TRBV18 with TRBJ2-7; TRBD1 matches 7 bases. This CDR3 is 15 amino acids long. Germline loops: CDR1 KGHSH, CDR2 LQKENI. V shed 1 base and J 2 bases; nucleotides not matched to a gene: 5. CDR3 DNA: TGTGCCAGCTCACCACTCATTACAGGGGCCTACGAGCAGTACTTC. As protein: CASSPLITGAYEQYF.

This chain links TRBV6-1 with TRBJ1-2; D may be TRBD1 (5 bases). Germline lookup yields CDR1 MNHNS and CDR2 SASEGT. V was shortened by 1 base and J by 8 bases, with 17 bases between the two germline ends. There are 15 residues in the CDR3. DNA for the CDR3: TGTGCCAGCAGTGAAGAGAACAGGACGCGCGGAGGCTACACCTTC. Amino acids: CASSEENRTRGGYTF.

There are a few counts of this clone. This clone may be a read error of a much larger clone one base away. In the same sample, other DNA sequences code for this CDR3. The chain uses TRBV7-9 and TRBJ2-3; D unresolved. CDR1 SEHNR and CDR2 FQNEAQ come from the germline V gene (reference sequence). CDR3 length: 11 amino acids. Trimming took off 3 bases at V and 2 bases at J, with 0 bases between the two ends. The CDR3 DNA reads TGTGCCAGCAGCTTCACAGATACGCAGTATTTT. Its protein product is CASSFTDTQYF.

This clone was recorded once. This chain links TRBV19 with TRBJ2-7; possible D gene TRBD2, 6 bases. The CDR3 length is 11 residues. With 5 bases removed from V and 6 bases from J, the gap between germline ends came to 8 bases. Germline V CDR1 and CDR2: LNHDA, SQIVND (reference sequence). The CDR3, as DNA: TGTGCCAGTAGTTTCGGGAGCGAGCAGTACTTC. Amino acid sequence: CASSFGSEQYF.

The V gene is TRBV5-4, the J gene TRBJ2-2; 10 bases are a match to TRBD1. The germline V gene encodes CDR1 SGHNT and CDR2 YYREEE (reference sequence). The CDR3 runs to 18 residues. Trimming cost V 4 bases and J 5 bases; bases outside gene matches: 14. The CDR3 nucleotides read TGTGCCAGCAGCCCTAATAGTCGGGACAGGGGTAGGACCGGGGAGCTGTTTTTT. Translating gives CASSPNSRDRGRTGELFF.

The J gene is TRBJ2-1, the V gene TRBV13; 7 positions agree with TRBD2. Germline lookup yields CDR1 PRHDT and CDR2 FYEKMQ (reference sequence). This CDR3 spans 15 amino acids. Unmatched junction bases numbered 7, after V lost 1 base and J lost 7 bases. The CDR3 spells CASSLVASGPNEQFF. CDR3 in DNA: TGTGCCAGCAGCTTAGTTGCTAGCGGACCTAATGAGCAGTTCTTC.

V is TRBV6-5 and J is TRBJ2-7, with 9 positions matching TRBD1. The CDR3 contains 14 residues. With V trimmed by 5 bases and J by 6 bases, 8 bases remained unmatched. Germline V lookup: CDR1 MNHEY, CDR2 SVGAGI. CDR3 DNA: TGTGCCAGCAGTCCCTCAACGGGACAGGGCGAGCAGTACTTC. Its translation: CASSPSTGQGEQYF.

The CDR3 region has the DNA TGCGCCAGCAGCCACCGAAACCGGGACCAGGGGACTGAAGCTTTCTTT. Residues: CASSHRNRDQGTEAFF. This chain joins TRBV4-3 and TRBJ1-1, with D maybe TRBD1 (6 bases). V was pared by 3 bases and J by 5 bases, with 19 bases between. CDR3 length: 16 amino acids. Germline V gene lookup returns CDR1 LGHNA and CDR2 YSLEER.

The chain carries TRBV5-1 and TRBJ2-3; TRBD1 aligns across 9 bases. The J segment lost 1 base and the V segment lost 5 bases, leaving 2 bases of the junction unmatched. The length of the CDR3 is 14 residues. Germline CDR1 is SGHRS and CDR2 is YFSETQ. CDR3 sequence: CASRQGAGTDTQYF. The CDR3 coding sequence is TGCGCCAGCAGACAGGGGGCGGGCACAGATACGCAGTATTTT.

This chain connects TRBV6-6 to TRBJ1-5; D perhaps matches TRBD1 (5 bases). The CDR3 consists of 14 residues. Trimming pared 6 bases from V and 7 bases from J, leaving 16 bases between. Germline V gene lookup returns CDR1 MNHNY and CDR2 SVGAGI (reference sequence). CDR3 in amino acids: CASRPGGAGQPQHF. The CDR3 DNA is TGTGCCAGCAGGCCCGGGGGAGCTGGGCAGCCCCAGCATTTT.

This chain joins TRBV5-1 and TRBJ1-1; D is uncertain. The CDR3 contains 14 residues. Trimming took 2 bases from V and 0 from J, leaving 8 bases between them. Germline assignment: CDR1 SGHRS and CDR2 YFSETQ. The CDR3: CASSFRGMNTEAFF. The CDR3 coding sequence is TGCGCCAGCAGCTTTCGAGGCATGAACACTGAAGCTTTCTTT.

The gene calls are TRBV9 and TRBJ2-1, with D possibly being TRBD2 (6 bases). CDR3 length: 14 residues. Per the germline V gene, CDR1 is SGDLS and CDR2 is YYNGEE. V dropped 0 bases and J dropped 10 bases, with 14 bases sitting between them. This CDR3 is CASSVDVGRGEQFF. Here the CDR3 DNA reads TGTGCCAGCAGCGTAGATGTGGGGCGGGGAGAGCAGTTCTTC.

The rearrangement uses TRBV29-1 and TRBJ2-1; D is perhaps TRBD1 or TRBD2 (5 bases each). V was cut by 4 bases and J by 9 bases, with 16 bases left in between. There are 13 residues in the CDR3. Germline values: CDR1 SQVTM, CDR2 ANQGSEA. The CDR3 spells CSVAPRVEGEQFF. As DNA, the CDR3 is TGCAGCGTTGCTCCCAGGGTAGAGGGTGAGCAGTTCTTC.

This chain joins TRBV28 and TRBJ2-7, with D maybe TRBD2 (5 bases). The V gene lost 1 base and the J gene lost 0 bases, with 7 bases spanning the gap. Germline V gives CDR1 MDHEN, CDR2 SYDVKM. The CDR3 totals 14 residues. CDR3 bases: TGTGCCAGCAGTTTATTAGCGTACTCCTACGAGCAGTACTTC. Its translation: CASSLLAYSYEQYF. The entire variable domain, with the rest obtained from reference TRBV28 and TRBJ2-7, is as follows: DVKVTQSSRYLVKRTGEKVFLECVQDMDHENMFWYRQDPGLGLRLIYFSYDVKMKEKGDIPEGYSVSREKKERFSLILESASTNQTSMYLCASSLLAYSYEQYFGPGTRLTVT.

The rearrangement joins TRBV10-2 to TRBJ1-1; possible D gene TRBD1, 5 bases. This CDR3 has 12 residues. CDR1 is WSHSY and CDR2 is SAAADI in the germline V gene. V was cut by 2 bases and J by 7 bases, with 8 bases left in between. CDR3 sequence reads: CASSEGGDEAFF. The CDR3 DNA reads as TGCGCCAGCAGTGAGGGGGGGGATGAAGCTTTCTTT.

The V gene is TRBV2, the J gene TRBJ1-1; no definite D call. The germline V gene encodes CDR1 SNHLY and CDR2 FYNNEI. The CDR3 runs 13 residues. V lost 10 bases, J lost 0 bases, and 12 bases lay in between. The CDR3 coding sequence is TGTGCCACTCAGGAGAATGTGAACACTGAAGCTTTCTTT. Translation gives CATQENVNTEAFF.

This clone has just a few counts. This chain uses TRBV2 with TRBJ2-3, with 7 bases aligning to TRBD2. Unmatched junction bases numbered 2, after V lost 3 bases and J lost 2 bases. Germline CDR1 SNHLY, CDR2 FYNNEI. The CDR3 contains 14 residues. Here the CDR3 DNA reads TGTGCCAGCAGTGATAGCGGGCCCACAGATACGCAGTATTTT. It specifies CASSDSGPTDTQYF.

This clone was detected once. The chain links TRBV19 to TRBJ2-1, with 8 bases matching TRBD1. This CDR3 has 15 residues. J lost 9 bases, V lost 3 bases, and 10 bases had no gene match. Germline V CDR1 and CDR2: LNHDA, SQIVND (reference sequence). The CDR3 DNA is TGTGCCAGTAGTATTCTCCGATCGACAGGGGCTGAGCAGTTCTTC. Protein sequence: CASSILRSTGAEQFF.

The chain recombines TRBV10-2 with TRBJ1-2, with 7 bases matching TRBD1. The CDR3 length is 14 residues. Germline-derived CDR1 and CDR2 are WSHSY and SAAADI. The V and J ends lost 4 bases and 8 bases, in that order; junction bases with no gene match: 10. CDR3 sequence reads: CASSGTRRGGGYTF. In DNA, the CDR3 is TGCGCCAGCAGTGGGACACGGCGAGGGGGCGGCTACACCTTC.

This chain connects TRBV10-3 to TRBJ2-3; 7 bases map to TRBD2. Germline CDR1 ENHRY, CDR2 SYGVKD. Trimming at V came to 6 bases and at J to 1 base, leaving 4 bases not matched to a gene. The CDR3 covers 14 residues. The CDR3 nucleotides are TGTGCCATCAGAGGGACTACCGGCACAGATACGCAGTATTTT. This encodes CAIRGTTGTDTQYF.